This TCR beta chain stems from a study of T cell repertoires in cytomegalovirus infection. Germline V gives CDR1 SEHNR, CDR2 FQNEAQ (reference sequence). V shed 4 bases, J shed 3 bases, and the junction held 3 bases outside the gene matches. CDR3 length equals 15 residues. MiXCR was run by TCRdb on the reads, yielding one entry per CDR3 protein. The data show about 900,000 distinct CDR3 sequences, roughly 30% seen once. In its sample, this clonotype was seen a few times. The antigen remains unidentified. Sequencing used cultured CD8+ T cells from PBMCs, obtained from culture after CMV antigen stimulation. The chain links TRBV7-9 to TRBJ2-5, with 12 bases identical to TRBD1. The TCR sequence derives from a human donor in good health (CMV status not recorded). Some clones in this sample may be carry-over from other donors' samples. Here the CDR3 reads CASSWGTGGEETQYF. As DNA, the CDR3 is TGTGCCAGCAGCTGGGGGACAGGGGGCGAAGAGACCCAGTACTTC.